Listed below are T cell receptor beta chains from one sample, sequenced in a study of shared clonotypes between healthy human individuals. Clones were read by immunoSEQ multiplex PCR, and TCRdb kept only the in-frame ones, dropping some. The sample includes over a million clones, around 75% of them seen just once. Sequencing was performed on memory CD4+ T cells sorted from blood. Receptors originate from a man aged 18 to 35 in good health. The CDR3 runs from the conserved cysteine through the conserved F or W. D genes are given only for firm matches. Only part of the rows carry a size: once, few, many, or a class if the clone is expanded.

J: TRBJ2-1
V: TRBV5-4
D: .
size: once
DNA: TGTGCCAGCAGCTTGGAGGGCTGGTCAGAGATGTTCTTC
CDR3: CASSLEGWSEMFF

J: TRBJ2-2
V: TRBV4-1
D: .
size: .
DNA: TGCGCCAGCAGCCCAGGACCCTGGACCGGGGAGCTGTTTTTT
CDR3: CASSPGPWTGELFF

J: TRBJ2-2
V: TRBV5-4
D: .
size: .
DNA: TGTGCCAGTTCAGGGGTTGCCGGGGAGCTGTTTTTT
CDR3: CASSGVAGELFF

J: TRBJ2-3
V: TRBV7-6
D: TRBD2
size: once
DNA: TGTGCCAGCAGCCCGCGGACTAGCGGGGGGGGGAGCACAGATACGCAGTATTTT
CDR3: CASSPRTSGGGSTDTQYF

J: TRBJ2-7
V: TRBV2
D: .
size: .
DNA: TGTGCCAGCAGTGAGACCCGCGCAAACTACGAGCAGTACTTC
CDR3: CASSETRANYEQYF

J: TRBJ1-4
V: TRBV27
D: .
size: .
DNA: TGTGCCAGCAGGTCCGGGGGGCTAGGGGAAAAACTGTTTTTT
CDR3: CASRSGGLGEKLFF

J: TRBJ1-5
V: TRBV19
D: .
size: .
DNA: TGTGCCAGTAGTATAGTCTCTATTCAGCCCCAGCATTTT
CDR3: CASSIVSIQPQHF

J: TRBJ2-1
V: TRBV5-8
D: .
size: .
DNA: TGTGCCAGCAGCTCCGGACAGGGGGCTCTAGCGGGGGCCGTAGAGCAGTTCTTC
CDR3: CASSSGQGALAGAVEQFF

J: TRBJ1-6
V: TRBV9
D: TRBD1
size: .
DNA: TGTGCCAGCAGCTTAACGACAGGGATAAGTTCACCCCTCCACTTT
CDR3: CASSLTTGISSPLHF

J: TRBJ2-7
V: TRBV4-3
D: .
size: .
DNA: TGCGCCAGCAGCCTCGTACCAGGGCAATACGAGCAGTACTTC
CDR3: CASSLVPGQYEQYF

J: TRBJ1-4
V: TRBV27
D: .
size: .
DNA: TGTGCCAGCAGATCGGGGGGACCGGCTAATGAAAAACTGTTTTTT
CDR3: CASRSGGPANEKLFF

J: TRBJ1-2
V: TRBV7-8
D: .
size: .
DNA: TGTGCCAGCAGCTCAGGGACGTCCGCCTATGGCTACACCTTC
CDR3: CASSSGTSAYGYTF

J: TRBJ1-6
V: TRBV6-1
D: TRBD1
size: .
DNA: TGTGCCAGCAGAGGACAGGGTAGTTCACCCCTCCACTTT
CDR3: CASRGQGSSPLHF

J: TRBJ2-2
V: TRBV27
D: .
size: .
DNA: TGTGCCAGCAGTTATCCACAGGGTGGGAGGGCCACCGGGGAGCTGTTTTTT
CDR3: CASSYPQGGRATGELFF

J: TRBJ1-1
V: TRBV5-1
D: .
size: .
DNA: TGCGCCAGCAGCTTGCCGGGGCGGAACACTGAAGCTTTCTTT
CDR3: CASSLPGRNTEAFF

J: TRBJ1-1
V: TRBV30
D: .
size: .
DNA: TGTGCCTGGATTCGCGACACTGAAGCTTTCTTT
CDR3: CAWIRDTEAFF

J: TRBJ2-1
V: TRBV6-5
D: TRBD2
size: .
DNA: TGTGCCAGTACGACTAGCGGGAGAAATGAGCAGTTCTTC
CDR3: CASTTSGRNEQFF

J: TRBJ1-2
V: TRBV30
D: .
size: .
DNA: TGTGCCTGGAGTGAGGACAGCAGCTATGGCTACACCTTC
CDR3: CAWSEDSSYGYTF

J: TRBJ1-6
V: TRBV11-2
D: .
size: once
DNA: TGTGCCAGCAGCTTGTTTTCTGGTTCCCTCCACTTT
CDR3: CASSLFSGSLHF

J: TRBJ1-3
V: TRBV7-8
D: .
size: .
DNA: TGTGCCAGCAGCTTCCGACTTACGAACTCTGGAAACACCATATATTTT
CDR3: CASSFRLTNSGNTIYF

J: TRBJ1-6
V: TRBV23-1
D: TRBD1
size: .
DNA: TGCGCCAGCAGTCAATCGAAGGCAGGGGGCGATAATTCACCCCTCCACTTT
CDR3: CASSQSKAGGDNSPLHF

J: TRBJ1-2
V: TRBV5-1
D: .
size: .
DNA: TGCGCCAGCAGCTTGGCAGAGGGGGACTATGGCTACACCTTC
CDR3: CASSLAEGDYGYTF

J: TRBJ2-5
V: TRBV7-7
D: TRBD2
size: few
DNA: TGTGCTAGCAGCTTCGGGACTAGCGGGCCACAAGAGACCCAGTACTTC
CDR3: CASSFGTSGPQETQYF

J: TRBJ1-2
V: TRBV6-5
D: .
size: once
DNA: TGTGCCAGCTCTGCGGGCTGGGGCTACACCTTC
CDR3: CASSAGWGYTF

J: TRBJ1-3
V: TRBV2
D: TRBD1
size: .
DNA: TGTGCCAGCAGTCCCGACAGGGCCCTTGGAAACACCATATATTTT
CDR3: CASSPDRALGNTIYF

J: TRBJ1-5
V: TRBV7-8
D: .
size: few
DNA: TGTGCCAGCAGCCGCGACAGGTTTAGCAATCAGCCCCAGCATTTT
CDR3: CASSRDRFSNQPQHF

J: TRBJ2-7
V: TRBV5-1
D: TRBD1
size: .
DNA: TGCGCCAGCAGCTTGGGTTTTGCGGGGACAGGGGCCTCCTACGAGCAGTACTTC
CDR3: CASSLGFAGTGASYEQYF

J: TRBJ2-7
V: TRBV19
D: TRBD1
size: .
DNA: TGTGCCAGTAAGAGGACAGGGAGCTCCTACGAGCAGTACTTC
CDR3: CASKRTGSSYEQYF

J: TRBJ2-3
V: TRBV9
D: TRBD2
size: .
DNA: TGTGCCAGCAGCGGATCCTTCTTAGCGGGAGGGGTAGATACGCAGTATTTT
CDR3: CASSGSFLAGGVDTQYF

J: TRBJ2-7
V: TRBV15
D: TRBD2
size: .
DNA: TGTGCCACCAGCAGTGGGCGGGAGGGCCAATACTACGAGCAGTACTTC
CDR3: CATSSGREGQYYEQYF

J: TRBJ2-3
V: TRBV30
D: .
size: .
DNA: TGTGCCTGGAGGGCAACGGCGAGGGAGACAGATACGCAGTATTTT
CDR3: CAWRATARETDTQYF

J: TRBJ2-1
V: TRBV30
D: TRBD1
size: once
DNA: TGTGCCTGGAGTGGAGGACAGGGGGCTTACAATGAGCAGTTCTTC
CDR3: CAWSGGQGAYNEQFF

J: TRBJ1-3
V: TRBV5-1
D: .
size: .
DNA: TGCGCCAGCAGCTTGGACGGCAGGGCCGGCTCTGGAAACACCATATATTTT
CDR3: CASSLDGRAGSGNTIYF

J: TRBJ2-5
V: TRBV6-1
D: .
size: .
DNA: TGTGCCAGCAGTGAATTCAACAGGGCCTTCGGGGAGACCCAGTACTTC
CDR3: CASSEFNRAFGETQYF

J: TRBJ2-3
V: TRBV12-5
D: TRBD2
size: .
DNA: TGTGCTAGTGGTTTGGTACTCCCAACTAGCGGGAGGTACCAATCAGATACGCAGTATTTT
CDR3: CASGLVLPTSGRYQSDTQYF

J: TRBJ2-1
V: TRBV5-6
D: .
size: .
DNA: TGTGCCAGCAGCCCCCCGCCCAGGGCCCACAATGAGCAGTTCTTC
CDR3: CASSPPPRAHNEQFF

J: TRBJ2-5
V: TRBV6-5
D: TRBD1
size: .
DNA: TGTGCCAGCAGTTACAGGGACAGATCCACAGAGACCCAGTACTTC
CDR3: CASSYRDRSTETQYF

J: TRBJ1-3
V: TRBV7-9
D: .
size: .
DNA: TGTGCCAGCAGCTTGGACAGCCTCTCTGGAAACACCATATATTTT
CDR3: CASSLDSLSGNTIYF

J: TRBJ2-2
V: TRBV12-5
D: .
size: once
DNA: TGTGCTAGTGGTTTGGGTACCACCGGGGAGCTGTTTTTT
CDR3: CASGLGTTGELFF

J: TRBJ1-2
V: TRBV28
D: .
size: .
DNA: TGTGCCAGCAGTTTAAAAGGAGGCTACACCTTC
CDR3: CASSLKGGYTF

J: TRBJ1-2
V: TRBV30
D: .
size: few
DNA: TGTGCCTGGAGTATCGAAGGGGTCCTAAAGTGGGTCCCCTATGGCTACACCTTC
CDR3: CAWSIEGVLKWVPYGYTF

J: TRBJ2-7
V: TRBV2
D: .
size: .
DNA: TGTGCCAGCAAGGGGGACCGGGAGCAGTACTTC
CDR3: CASKGDREQYF

J: TRBJ2-2
V: TRBV6-5
D: .
size: .
DNA: TGTGCCAGCACTTTTTCTTACAACACCGGGGAGCTGTTTTTT
CDR3: CASTFSYNTGELFF

J: TRBJ2-5
V: TRBV9
D: TRBD2
size: few
DNA: TGTGCCAGCAGCCCCCGTCCGGGGGGAGAGACCCAGTACTTC
CDR3: CASSPRPGGETQYF

J: TRBJ1-2
V: TRBV6-1
D: .
size: .
DNA: TGTGCCAGCAGTCCCGCAGCCGGGACTGCCTATGGCTACACCTTC
CDR3: CASSPAAGTAYGYTF

J: TRBJ1-1
V: TRBV7-9
D: .
size: .
DNA: TGTGCCAGCAGCTCGAAGACAGCCATGAACACTGAAGCTTTCTTT
CDR3: CASSSKTAMNTEAFF

J: TRBJ2-7
V: TRBV10-3
D: TRBD1
size: .
DNA: TGTGCCATCAGTGGGGGACAGGGGAGCGAGCAGTACTTC
CDR3: CAISGGQGSEQYF

J: TRBJ1-1
V: TRBV2
D: TRBD1
size: .
DNA: TGTGCCAGCAGCGCCGGACAGGGTAGGACTGAAGCTTTCTTT
CDR3: CASSAGQGRTEAFF

J: TRBJ2-1
V: TRBV5-1
D: .
size: .
DNA: TGCGCCAGCAGCGGGGACGGGTACAATGAGCAGTTCTTC
CDR3: CASSGDGYNEQFF

J: TRBJ1-4
V: TRBV7-9
D: TRBD1
size: .
DNA: TGTGCCAGCAGCTTCCTAGGGGGCCCTCTTATTAATGAAAAACTGTTTTTT
CDR3: CASSFLGGPLINEKLFF

J: TRBJ2-1
V: TRBV5-1
D: .
size: .
DNA: TGCGCCAGCAGTATGAGGTACGATGAGCAGTTCTTC
CDR3: CASSMRYDEQFF